A single sample is the source of the 21 T cell receptor beta chains below, sequenced in a study of blood T cells in healthy people across ages. A second PCR of 7 to 11 cycles used a sample-barcoded 5' primer and a J-beta primer mix. MiXCR, run by TCRdb on the 5' RACE reads, gives a single entry per CDR3 protein. The table records approximately 350,000 distinct CDR3 sequences, over 45% of them present only once. Sequenced: blood. These TCRs come from a man aged 60 to 75 in good health.

The chain is built from TRBV20-1 and TRBJ2-5, with 7 bases aligning to TRBD1. Near its end, the DNA agrees better with TRBJ2-7, so the J call may be wrong. Germline assignment: CDR1 DFQATT and CDR2 SNEGSKA (reference sequence). CDR3 length equals 11 residues. CDR3 protein: CSAKGTDEQYF. CDR3 nucleotides: TGCAGTGCTAAGGGGACAGACGAGCAGTACTTC.

This clonotype was detected a few times. The chain is built from TRBV13 and TRBJ2-5; TRBD2 aligns across 9 bases. J lost 5 bases, V lost 5 bases, and 15 bases had no gene match. There are 17 residues in the CDR3. In germline, CDR1 is PRHDT, CDR2 FYEKMQ (reference sequence). The CDR3 DNA reads TGTGCCAGCAGCCGCCAGGGTCCGAGCGGGAGGACGGAGACCCAGTACTTC. Residues: CASSRQGPSGRTETQYF.

V usage is TRBV7-2 and J usage is TRBJ1-5; no firm D call. The V gene's germline CDR1 is SGHTA and CDR2 FQGNSA. The CDR3 is 15 residues long. The V end lost 1 base, the J end lost 6 bases, and 13 bases lay between the germline ends. The CDR3 loop reads CASSLDSGPAQPQHF. DNA of the CDR3: TGTGCCAGCAGCTTAGATAGTGGGCCGGCTCAGCCCCAGCATTTT.

This clonotype was observed a few times. The chain is built from TRBV4-3 and TRBJ1-2; D gene unclear. The CDR3 covers 14 residues. Trimming took off 4 bases at V and 1 base at J, with 10 bases between the two ends. The V gene's germline CDR1 is LGHNA and CDR2 YSLEER. CDR3 sequence: CASSPRVDNYGYTF. The CDR3 DNA is TGCGCCAGCAGCCCCCGAGTGGATAACTATGGCTACACCTTC.

The V call is TRBV28, the J call TRBJ2-1; 7 bases agree with TRBD2. J gave up 4 bases and V 10 bases, and 7 bases lay outside the gene matches. Per the germline V gene, CDR1 is MDHEN and CDR2 is SYDVKM. There are 13 residues in the CDR3. The CDR3 nucleotides read TGTGCCACCTCAAGCGGGATGTACAATGAGCAGTTCTTC. Encoded protein: CATSSGMYNEQFF. Full variable domain (remainder filled in from reference TRBV28 and TRBJ2-1): DVKVTQSSRYLVKRTGEKVFLECVQDMDHENMFWYRQDPGLGLRLIYFSYDVKMKEKGDIPEGYSVSREKKERFSLILESASTNQTSMYLCATSSGMYNEQFFGPGTRLTVL.

The chain couples TRBV2 to TRBJ1-2; D uncertain. Trimming removed 5 bases from V and 5 bases from J, with 6 bases in between. Germline lookup yields CDR1 SNHLY and CDR2 FYNNEI. The CDR3 covers 11 residues. The CDR3 DNA sequence: TGTGCCAGCAGTCCCCGATATGGCTACACCTTC. Protein: CASSPRYGYTF.

The genes are TRBV27 and TRBJ1-1; no clear D. In germline, CDR1 is MNHEY, CDR2 SMNVEV (reference sequence). This CDR3 is built from 13 residues. V lost 6 bases, J lost 1 base, and 9 bases lay in between. The DNA for the CDR3 is TGTGCCAGCAGCCCCACCCAGAACACTGAAGCTTTCTTT. Amino acids: CASSPTQNTEAFF.

V and J are TRBV6-5 and TRBJ2-1, with 8 bases that match TRBD1. The trim removed 6 bases at V and 7 bases at J, leaving 11 bases unmatched. CDR1 is MNHEY and CDR2 is SVGAGI in the germline V gene. This CDR3 contains 15 residues. CDR3 protein: CASRPDRGAPNEQFF. CDR3 DNA sequence: TGTGCCAGCAGACCTGACAGGGGCGCACCGAATGAGCAGTTCTTC.

This clonotype was observed a handful of times. This rearrangement joins TRBV25-1 to TRBJ2-1, with 10 nucleotides matching TRBD2. From germline, CDR1 is MGHDK and CDR2 SYGVNS. This CDR3 comprises 15 residues. The V and J ends lost 4 bases and 7 bases, in that order; junction bases with no gene match: 7. Written as DNA, the CDR3 is TGTGCCAGCAGTGCCCTAGCGGGAGTAGAAAATGAGCAGTTCTTC. This gives the protein CASSALAGVENEQFF.

In its sample, this clonotype was seen a few times. The chain employs TRBV12-3 or TRBV12-4 and TRBJ2-4, with 11 bases that match TRBD2. The J call may be wrong; the DNA end is better matched by TRBJ2-7. The CDR3 is 16 amino acids. The CDR3 DNA reads TGTGCCAGCAGTTTAAATCGGGCTAGCGGGAGGAGCGAGCAGTACTTC. Its protein is CASSLNRASGRSEQYF.

This chain joins TRBV28 and TRBJ2-7, with no clear D. Trimming cost V 7 bases and J 6 bases, with 19 bases left between them. The CDR3 runs to 14 residues. The V gene's germline CDR1 is MDHEN and CDR2 SYDVKM. CDR3: CASTTPSQWSEQYF. The CDR3, as DNA: TGTGCCAGCACTACCCCCAGCCAATGGAGCGAGCAGTACTTC.

J is TRBJ2-1 and V is TRBV27; 9 bases are shared with TRBD2. CDR3 length: 15 amino acids. V lost 1 base, J lost 12 bases, and 10 bases stayed unmatched. The V gene's germline CDR1 is MNHEY and CDR2 SMNVEV (reference sequence). This CDR3 is CASSLWASGASGQFF. CDR3 DNA: TGTGCCAGCAGTTTATGGGCTAGCGGGGCCAGTGGGCAGTTCTTC.

The chain links TRBV12-3 or TRBV12-4 to TRBJ1-1; no clear D. This CDR3 has 12 residues. Trimming shortened V by 6 bases and J by 3 bases, and 8 bases separated the two germline ends. The CDR3 DNA reads TGTGCCAGCAGGGGGAGGTACACTGAAGCTTTCTTT. Its protein product is CASRGRYTEAFF.

The rearrangement links TRBV12-5 to TRBJ2-3; D ambiguous. The CDR3 sequence is 12 residues long. CDR1 and CDR2 (germline): LGHNT, FRNRAP. V was pared by 4 bases and J by 3 bases, with 5 bases between. CDR3: CASGWRTDTQYF. The CDR3 nucleotides read TGTGCTAGTGGTTGGCGGACAGATACGCAGTATTTT.

This clonotype has just one count. The chain is built from TRBV7-9 and TRBJ2-1, with unresolved D. The germline V and J ends were trimmed by 5 bases and 5 bases, with 10 bases remaining between them. The germline V gene encodes CDR1 SEHNR and CDR2 FQNEAQ (reference sequence). The CDR3 runs 13 residues. The CDR3 region is CASSALLNNEQFF. CDR3 DNA sequence: TGTGCCAGCAGCGCGCTGTTGAACAATGAGCAGTTCTTC.

The chain is built from TRBV29-1 and TRBJ2-5; 9 bases align to TRBD1. The DNA matches TRBJ2-7 better at its end, which makes the J call doubtful. The CDR3 contains 12 residues. CDR1 is SQVTM and CDR2 is ANQGSEA in the germline V gene. The CDR3 bases are TGCAGCGTCCGAGGACAGGGGTACGAGCAGTACTTC. Its protein product is CSVRGQGYEQYF.

In this sample, this clonotype turned up a few times. The chain combines TRBV12-3 or TRBV12-4 with TRBJ2-7; D is perhaps TRBD2 (6 bases). The CDR3 sequence is 16 residues long. The V and J ends lost 5 bases and 2 bases respectively, with 19 bases between them. As DNA, the CDR3 is TGTGCCAGCAGTCCCATTGCGGGACTTCTAACCTACGAGCAGTACTTC. Protein sequence: CASSPIAGLLTYEQYF.

J is TRBJ2-1 and V is TRBV5-4, with a possible D match to TRBD2 (7 bases). Germline V gene sequence: CDR1 SGHNT, CDR2 YYREEE (reference sequence). The CDR3 has 15 amino acids. Deletions cut 0 bases from V and 2 bases from J, with 9 bases between. This CDR3 is CASSLEGGPYNEQFF. As DNA, the CDR3 is TGTGCCAGCAGCTTGGAGGGGGGGCCCTACAATGAGCAGTTCTTC.

This clonotype was detected a few times. V usage is TRBV11-2 and J usage is TRBJ2-3; 10 bases fit TRBD2. Losses at the gene ends were 5 bases for V and 2 bases for J; bases not matched to a gene: 7. This CDR3 has 16 amino acids. The germline gives CDR1 SGHAT, CDR2 FQNNGV. CDR3 DNA: TGTGCCAGCAGCCCCGGACTAGCGGAACCCACAGATACGCAGTATTTT. Encoded protein: CASSPGLAEPTDTQYF.

This clonotype was detected ten times or more. The chain employs TRBV20-1 and TRBJ2-3, with 10 bases matching TRBD1. CDR1 DFQATT and CDR2 SNEGSKA come from the germline V gene (reference sequence). The CDR3 is made up of 14 amino acids. V was clipped by 7 bases and J by 5 bases; unmatched bases: 9. This CDR3 reads CSGRTGGRRDTQYF. The CDR3 nucleotides read TGCAGTGGTCGGACAGGGGGGCGGCGAGATACGCAGTATTTT.

This clonotype was detected once. The chain joins TRBV5-1 to TRBJ2-7, with D unclear. Germline loops: CDR1 SGHRS, CDR2 YFSETQ. The CDR3 has 13 amino acids. V dropped 0 bases and J dropped 3 bases, with 7 bases sitting between them. The CDR3 DNA is TGCGCCAGCAGCTTGGTAGACAACTACGAGCAGTACTTC. Translation gives CASSLVDNYEQYF.